Listed here are 12 T cell receptor beta chains from one sample, sequenced in a study of cytomegalovirus exposure and HLA in healthy donors. Profiling relied on immunoSEQ multiplex PCR, and the TCRdb table lists in-frame clones only, not all of them. The profile covers 150,000 to 200,000 clones, with about 82% appearing a single time and about 1.5% taken by the ten largest. The material sequenced was PBMCs. These receptors were obtained from a young woman in good health and CMV-seronegative.

The gene calls are TRBV30 and TRBJ2-7; 9 bases are shared with TRBD1. The CDR3 loop spans 14 amino acids. Germline V gene sequence: CDR1 GTSNPN, CDR2 SVGIG (reference sequence). Unmatched junction bases numbered 10, after V lost 4 bases and J lost 6 bases. Here the CDR3 DNA reads TGTGCCTGGACGTGGGGACAGGGAATCGCCGAGCAGTACTTC. Protein product: CAWTWGQGIAEQYF.

This chain connects TRBV19 to TRBJ2-7; D might be TRBD2 (6 bases). Germline CDR1 and CDR2: LNHDA and SQIVND (reference sequence). V lost 4 bases and J 5 bases, leaving 18 bases between the germline ends. The CDR3 totals 15 residues. The CDR3 sequence is CASSKPGDRPHEQYF. CDR3 DNA sequence: TGTGCCAGTAGTAAACCGGGAGATCGACCGCACGAGCAGTACTTC.

J is TRBJ2-1 and V is TRBV6-5; D is unclear. The V and J ends lost 6 bases and 7 bases respectively, with 10 bases between them. The CDR3 runs to 12 residues. Germline V gene lookup returns CDR1 MNHEY and CDR2 SVGAGI. CDR3 sequence: CASRPSRNEQFF. CDR3 bases: TGTGCCAGCAGGCCCAGCAGGAATGAGCAGTTCTTC.

This chain links TRBV5-1 with TRBJ2-5; 10 nucleotides match TRBD2. The CDR3 contains 16 residues. Germline V gene sequence: CDR1 SGHRS, CDR2 YFSETQ. J was trimmed by 4 bases and V by 3 bases; bases with no gene match: 9. The CDR3 protein is CASSSYSGRAGETQYF. DNA of the CDR3: TGCGCCAGCAGCTCTTACAGCGGGAGGGCTGGAGAGACCCAGTACTTC.

The rearrangement uses TRBV19 and TRBJ1-1, with TRBD1 matching 7 bases. This CDR3 spans 14 amino acids. Germline trimming cut 3 bases from V and 5 bases from J; bases unmatched to any gene: 6. CDR1 is LNHDA, CDR2 SQIVND, per germline (reference sequence). The CDR3 spells CASSITGARTEAFF. In DNA, the CDR3 is TGTGCCAGTAGTATTACAGGGGCGCGGACTGAAGCTTTCTTT.

This clone has a handful of counts. The chain joins TRBV27 to TRBJ2-7, with 8 bases matching TRBD1. CDR3 length: 15 residues. The V segment lost 0 bases and the J segment 5 bases; nucleotides outside the gene matches: 6. The germline V gene encodes CDR1 MNHEY and CDR2 SMNVEV (reference sequence). The CDR3 region is CASSLSPDRAHEQYF. The CDR3 DNA reads as TGTGCCAGCAGTTTATCGCCGGACAGGGCCCACGAGCAGTACTTC.

The V call is TRBV28, the J call TRBJ1-1; D remains ambiguous. The germline V and J ends were trimmed by 3 bases and 1 base, with 9 bases remaining between them. Germline V gene sequence: CDR1 MDHEN, CDR2 SYDVKM. There are 14 residues in the CDR3. The CDR3: CASSLVRQNTEAFF. The CDR3 DNA reads as TGTGCCAGCAGTTTGGTAAGACAGAACACTGAAGCTTTCTTT.

The chain uses TRBV30 and TRBJ1-5; possibly TRBD1 for D (6 bases). V was shortened by 3 bases and J by 6 bases, with 21 bases between the two germline ends. The CDR3 has 16 amino acids. Germline V gene data show CDR1 as GTSNPN and CDR2 as SVGIG (reference sequence). CDR3 residues: CAWSPTGRGEGQPQHF. The DNA for the CDR3 is TGTGCCTGGAGCCCGACCGGGAGGGGGGAGGGTCAGCCCCAGCATTTT. Together with reference TRBV30 and TRBJ1-5, the CDR3 gives the full variable domain: SQTIHQWPATLVQPVGSPLSLECTVEGTSNPNLYWYRQAAGRGLQLLFYSVGIGQISSEVPQNLSASRPQDRQFILSSKKLLLSDSGFYLCAWSPTGRGEGQPQHFGDGTRLSIL.

The genes are TRBV27 and TRBJ2-7; 9 bases map to TRBD1. This CDR3 is 14 amino acids long. The germline V gene has CDR1 MNHEY and CDR2 SMNVEV (reference sequence). With V trimmed by 3 bases and J by 6 bases, 6 bases remained unmatched. CDR3 nucleotide sequence: TGTGCCAGCAGTTTCGGGACAGGGTATTTCGAGCAGTACTTC. It is translated as CASSFGTGYFEQYF.

The J gene is TRBJ1-6, the V gene TRBV7-9; D gene uncertain. Trimming took 1 base from V and 13 from J, leaving 17 bases between them. The CDR3 totals 15 residues. The germline gives CDR1 SEHNR, CDR2 FQNEAQ (reference sequence). In nucleotides, the CDR3 is TGTGCCAGCAGCTTAGGCGGCAGCGGTCCAAAGCCCCTCCACTTT. Its translation is CASSLGGSGPKPLHF.

J is TRBJ1-1 and V is TRBV5-1; D remains ambiguous. The ends were cut back, 0 bases at V and 0 bases at J, with 6 bases in the middle. The germline CDR1 and CDR2 sequences are SGHRS and YFSETQ. This CDR3 comprises 14 residues. The CDR3 sequence: CASSLGQMNTEAFF. In DNA form, the CDR3 reads TGCGCCAGCAGCTTGGGGCAGATGAACACTGAAGCTTTCTTT. Full variable domain (remainder filled in from reference TRBV5-1 and TRBJ1-1): KAGVTQTPRYLIKTRGQQVTLSCSPISGHRSVSWYQQTPGQGLQFLFEYFSETQRNKGNFPGRFSGRQFSNSRSEMNVSTLELGDSALYLCASSLGQMNTEAFFGQGTRLTVV.

The CDR3 bases are TGTGCTAGTGGTGACACCTACAATGAGCAGTTCTTC. Its translation is CASGDTYNEQFF. The chain links TRBV12-5 to TRBJ2-1; D remains ambiguous. CDR3 length: 12 residues. Germline V lookup: CDR1 LGHNT, CDR2 FRNRAP. Trimming left V 5 bases short and J 2 bases short, with 4 bases between. The entire variable domain, with the rest obtained from reference TRBV12-5 and TRBJ2-1, is as follows: DARVTQTPRHKVTEMGQEVTMRCQPILGHNTVFWYRQTMMQGLELLAYFRNRAPLDDSGMPKDRFSAEMPDATLATLKIQPSEPRDSAVYFCASGDTYNEQFFGPGTRLTVL.